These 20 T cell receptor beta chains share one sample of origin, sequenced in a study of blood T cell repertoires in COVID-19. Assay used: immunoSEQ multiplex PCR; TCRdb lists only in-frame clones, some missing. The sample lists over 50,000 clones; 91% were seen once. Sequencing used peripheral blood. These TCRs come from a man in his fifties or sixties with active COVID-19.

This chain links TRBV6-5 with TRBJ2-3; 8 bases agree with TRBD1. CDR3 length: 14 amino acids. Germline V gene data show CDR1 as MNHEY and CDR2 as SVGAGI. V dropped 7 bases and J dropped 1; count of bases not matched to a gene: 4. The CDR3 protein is CASNRGLRTDTQYF. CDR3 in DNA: TGTGCCAGCAACAGGGGGTTACGCACAGATACGCAGTATTTT.

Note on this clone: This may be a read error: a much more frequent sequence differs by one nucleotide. For the CDR3, the DNA is TGTGCCAGCAGCCAAGGGACAGGGTCCTACGAGCAGTACTTC. As protein: CASSQGTGSYEQYF. The chain links TRBV3-1 (or the pseudogene TRBV3-2) to TRBJ2-7; 8 bases are a match to TRBD1. J was trimmed by 1 base and V by 1 base; bases with no gene match: 0. Germline V gene data show CDR1 as LGHDT and CDR2 as YNNKEL (reference sequence). The CDR3 is 14 amino acids.

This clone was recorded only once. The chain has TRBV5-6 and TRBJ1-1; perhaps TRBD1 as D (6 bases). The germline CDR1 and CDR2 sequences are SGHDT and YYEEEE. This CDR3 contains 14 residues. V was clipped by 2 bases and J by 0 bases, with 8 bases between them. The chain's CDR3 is CASSFRGLNTEAFF. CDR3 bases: TGTGCCAGCAGCTTCAGGGGCCTGAACACTGAAGCTTTCTTT.

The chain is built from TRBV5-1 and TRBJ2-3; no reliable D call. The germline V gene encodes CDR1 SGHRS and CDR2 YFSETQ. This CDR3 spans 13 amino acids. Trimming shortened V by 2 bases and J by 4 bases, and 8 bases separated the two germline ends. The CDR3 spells CASSFPEADTQYF. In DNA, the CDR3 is TGCGCCAGCAGCTTTCCAGAGGCAGATACGCAGTATTTT. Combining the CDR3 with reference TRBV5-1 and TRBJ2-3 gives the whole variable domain KAGVTQTPRYLIKTRGQQVTLSCSPISGHRSVSWYQQTPGQGLQFLFEYFSETQRNKGNFPGRFSGRQFSNSRSEMNVSTLELGDSALYLCASSFPEADTQYFGPGTRLTVL.

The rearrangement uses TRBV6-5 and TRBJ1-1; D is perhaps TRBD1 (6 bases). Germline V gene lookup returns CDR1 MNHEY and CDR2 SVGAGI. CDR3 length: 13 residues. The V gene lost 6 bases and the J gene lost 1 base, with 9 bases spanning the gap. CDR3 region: CASSRTENTEAFF. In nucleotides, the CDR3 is TGTGCCAGCAGCCGGACAGAGAACACTGAAGCTTTCTTT.

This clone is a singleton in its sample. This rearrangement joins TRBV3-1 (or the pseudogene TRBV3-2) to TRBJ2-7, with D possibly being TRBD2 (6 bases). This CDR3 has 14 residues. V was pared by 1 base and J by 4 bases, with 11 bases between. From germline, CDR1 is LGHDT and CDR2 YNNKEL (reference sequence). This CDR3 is CASSQVRGSYEQYF. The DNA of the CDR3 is TGTGCCAGCAGCCAAGTCCGGGGGTCATACGAGCAGTACTTC.

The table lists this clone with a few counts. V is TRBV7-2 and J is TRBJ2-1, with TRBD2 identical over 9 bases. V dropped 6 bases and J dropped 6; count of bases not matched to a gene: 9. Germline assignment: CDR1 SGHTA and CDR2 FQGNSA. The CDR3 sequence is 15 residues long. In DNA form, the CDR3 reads TGTGCCAGCAGTGGCGGGGGGGCGACAATCAATGAGCAGTTCTTC. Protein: CASSGGGATINEQFF.

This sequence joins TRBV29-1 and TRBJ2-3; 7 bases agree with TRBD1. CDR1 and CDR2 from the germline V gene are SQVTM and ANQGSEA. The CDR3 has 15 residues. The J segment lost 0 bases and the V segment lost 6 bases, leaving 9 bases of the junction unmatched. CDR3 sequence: CSVCEGATSTDTQYF. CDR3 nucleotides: TGCAGCGTGTGTGAGGGGGCGACTAGCACAGATACGCAGTATTTT.

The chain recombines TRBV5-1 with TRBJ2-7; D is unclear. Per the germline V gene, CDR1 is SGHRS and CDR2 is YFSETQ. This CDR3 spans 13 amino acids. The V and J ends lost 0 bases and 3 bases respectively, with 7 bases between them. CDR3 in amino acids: CASSLERIYEQYF. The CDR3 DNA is TGCGCCAGCAGCTTGGAGAGGATCTACGAGCAGTACTTC.

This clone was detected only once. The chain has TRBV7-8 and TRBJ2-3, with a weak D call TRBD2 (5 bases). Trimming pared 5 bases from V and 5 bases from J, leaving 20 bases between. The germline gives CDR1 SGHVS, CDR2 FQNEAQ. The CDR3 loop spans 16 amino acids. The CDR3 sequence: CASSQGREPGRDTQYF. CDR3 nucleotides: TGTGCCAGCAGCCAAGGAAGGGAGCCGGGGAGAGATACGCAGTATTTT.

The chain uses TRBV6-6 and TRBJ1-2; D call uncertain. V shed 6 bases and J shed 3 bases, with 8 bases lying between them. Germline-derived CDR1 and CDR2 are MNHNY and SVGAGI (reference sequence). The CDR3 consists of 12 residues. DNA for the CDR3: TGTGCCAGCAGCCGACTTGACTATGGCTACACCTTC. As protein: CASSRLDYGYTF.

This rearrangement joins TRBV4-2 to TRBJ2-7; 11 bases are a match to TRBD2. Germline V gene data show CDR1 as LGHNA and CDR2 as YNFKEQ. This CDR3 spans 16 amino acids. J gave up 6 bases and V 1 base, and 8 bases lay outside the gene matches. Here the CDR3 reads CASSQVPGLAALEQYF. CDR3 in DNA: TGTGCCAGCAGCCAAGTACCGGGACTAGCGGCCCTCGAGCAGTACTTC.

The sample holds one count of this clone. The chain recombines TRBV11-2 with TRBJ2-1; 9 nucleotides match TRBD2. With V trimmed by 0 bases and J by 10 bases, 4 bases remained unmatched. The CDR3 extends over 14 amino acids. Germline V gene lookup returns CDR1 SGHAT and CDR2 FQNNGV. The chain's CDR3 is CASSLERGGGEQFF. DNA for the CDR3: TGTGCCAGCAGCTTAGAGCGGGGGGGCGGCGAGCAGTTCTTC. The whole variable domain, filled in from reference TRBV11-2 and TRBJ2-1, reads EAGVAQSPRYKIIEKRQSVAFWCNPISGHATLYWYQQILGQGPKLLIQFQNNGVVDDSQLPKDRFSAERLKGVDSTLKIQPAKLEDSAVYLCASSLERGGGEQFFGPGTRLTVL.

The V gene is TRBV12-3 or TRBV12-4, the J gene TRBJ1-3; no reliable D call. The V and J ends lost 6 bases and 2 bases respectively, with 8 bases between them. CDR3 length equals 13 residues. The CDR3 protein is CASSLRAGNTIYF. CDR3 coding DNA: TGTGCCAGCAGCTTACGGGCTGGAAACACCATATATTTT.

In DNA, the CDR3 is TGTGCCAGCAGTGGGCTAGCGGGGGGTAATACGAACACCGGGGAGCTGTTTTTT. It is translated as CASSGLAGGNTNTGELFF. This chain links TRBV2 with TRBJ2-2; 11 positions match TRBD2. CDR3 length equals 18 residues. After removal of 4 bases from V and 0 bases from J, the junction contained 7 bases not matched to a gene. Germline CDR1 SNHLY, CDR2 FYNNEI.

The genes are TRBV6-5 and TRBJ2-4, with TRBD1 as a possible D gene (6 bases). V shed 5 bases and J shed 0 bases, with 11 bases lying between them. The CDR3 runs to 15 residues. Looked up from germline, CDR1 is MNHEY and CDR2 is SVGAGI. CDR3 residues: CASSPLGGAKNIQYF. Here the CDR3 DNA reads TGTGCCAGCAGTCCCCTAGGGGGAGCCAAAAACATTCAGTACTTC.

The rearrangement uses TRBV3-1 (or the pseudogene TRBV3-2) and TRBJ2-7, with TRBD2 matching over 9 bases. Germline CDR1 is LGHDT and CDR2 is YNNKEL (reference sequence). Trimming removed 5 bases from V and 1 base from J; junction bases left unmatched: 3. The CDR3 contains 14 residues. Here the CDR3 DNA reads TGTGCCAGCAGCGGGACTAGCATTTCCTACGAGCAGTACTTC. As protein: CASSGTSISYEQYF.

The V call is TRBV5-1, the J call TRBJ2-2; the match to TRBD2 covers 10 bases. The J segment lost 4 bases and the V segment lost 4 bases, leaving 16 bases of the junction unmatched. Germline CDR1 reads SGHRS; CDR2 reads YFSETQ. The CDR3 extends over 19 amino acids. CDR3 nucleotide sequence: TGCGCCAGCAGCCCCCGTCGGGTTAGCGGGGGGCCTGTCACCGGGGAGCTGTTTTTT. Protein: CASSPRRVSGGPVTGELFF.

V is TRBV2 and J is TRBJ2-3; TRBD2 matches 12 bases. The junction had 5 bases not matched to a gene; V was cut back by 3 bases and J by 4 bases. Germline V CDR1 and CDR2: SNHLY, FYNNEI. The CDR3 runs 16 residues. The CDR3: CASSELAGGQADTQYF. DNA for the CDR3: TGTGCCAGCAGTGAGCTAGCGGGAGGGCAGGCAGATACGCAGTATTTT. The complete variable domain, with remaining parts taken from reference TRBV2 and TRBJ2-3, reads EPEVTQTPSHQVTQMGQEVILRCVPISNHLYFYWYRQILGQKVEFLVSFYNNEISEKSEIFDDQFSVERPDGSNFTLKIRSTKLEDSAMYFCASSELAGGQADTQYFGPGTRLTVL.

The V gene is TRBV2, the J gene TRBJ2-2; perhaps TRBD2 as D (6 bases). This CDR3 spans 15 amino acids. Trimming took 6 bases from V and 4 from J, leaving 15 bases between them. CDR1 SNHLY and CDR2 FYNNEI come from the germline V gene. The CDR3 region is CASRTRDLLTGELFF. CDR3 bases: TGTGCCAGCAGGACCAGGGACTTACTCACCGGGGAGCTGTTTTTT.